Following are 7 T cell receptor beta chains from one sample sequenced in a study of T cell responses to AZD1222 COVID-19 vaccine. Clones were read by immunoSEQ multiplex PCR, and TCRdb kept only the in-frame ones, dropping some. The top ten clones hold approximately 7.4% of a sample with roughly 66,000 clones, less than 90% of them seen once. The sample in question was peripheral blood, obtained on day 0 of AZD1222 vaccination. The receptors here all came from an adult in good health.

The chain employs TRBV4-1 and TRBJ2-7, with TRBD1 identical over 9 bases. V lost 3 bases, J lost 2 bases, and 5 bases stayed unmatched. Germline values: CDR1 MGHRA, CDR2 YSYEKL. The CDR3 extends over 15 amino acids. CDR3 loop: CASSQGTGFAYEQYF. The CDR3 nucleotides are TGCGCCAGCAGCCAGGGGACAGGGTTTGCCTACGAGCAGTACTTC.

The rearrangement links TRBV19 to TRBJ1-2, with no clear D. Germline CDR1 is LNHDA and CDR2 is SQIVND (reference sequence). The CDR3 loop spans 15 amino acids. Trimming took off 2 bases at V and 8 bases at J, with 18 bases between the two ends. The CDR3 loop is CASSIQPGRTGGYTF. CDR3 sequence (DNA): TGTGCCAGTAGTATACAGCCCGGGAGGACGGGAGGCTACACCTTC.

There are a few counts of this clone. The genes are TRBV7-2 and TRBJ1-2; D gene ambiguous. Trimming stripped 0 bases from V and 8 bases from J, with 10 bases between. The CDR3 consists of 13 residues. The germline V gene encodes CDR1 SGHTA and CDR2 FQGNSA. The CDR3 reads CASSLAGSGGYTF. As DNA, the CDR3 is TGTGCCAGCAGCTTAGCAGGGTCTGGCGGCTACACCTTC.

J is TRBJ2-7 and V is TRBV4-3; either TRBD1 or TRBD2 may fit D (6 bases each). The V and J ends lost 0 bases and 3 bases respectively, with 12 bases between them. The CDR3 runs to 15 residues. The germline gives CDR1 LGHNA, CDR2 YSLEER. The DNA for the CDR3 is TGCGCCAGCAGCCAAGATAGGGGGGACGGCTACGAGCAGTACTTC. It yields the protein CASSQDRGDGYEQYF.

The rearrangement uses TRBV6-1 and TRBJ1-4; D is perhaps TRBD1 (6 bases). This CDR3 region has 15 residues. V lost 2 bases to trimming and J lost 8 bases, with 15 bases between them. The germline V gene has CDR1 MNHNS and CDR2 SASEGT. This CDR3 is CASSEQIQGNEKLFF. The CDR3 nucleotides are TGTGCCAGCAGTGAACAAATACAGGGCAACGAAAAACTGTTTTTT.

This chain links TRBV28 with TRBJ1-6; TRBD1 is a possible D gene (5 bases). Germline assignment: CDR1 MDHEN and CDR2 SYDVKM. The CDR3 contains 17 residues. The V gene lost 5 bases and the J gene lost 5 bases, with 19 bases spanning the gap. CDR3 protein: CASSPHGTGRNNSPLHF. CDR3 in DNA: TGTGCCAGCAGTCCCCATGGGACGGGGAGGAATAATTCACCCCTCCACTTT.

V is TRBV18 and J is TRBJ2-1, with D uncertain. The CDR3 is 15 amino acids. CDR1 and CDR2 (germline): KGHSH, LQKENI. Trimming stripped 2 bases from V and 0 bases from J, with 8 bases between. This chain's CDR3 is CASSPNSPSYNEQFF. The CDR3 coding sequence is TGTGCCAGCTCACCAAACTCCCCCTCCTACAATGAGCAGTTCTTC.